This record looks at one T cell receptor beta chain sequence and its context. Its antigen is currently unknown. The sample originates from a study of blood T cells in healthy people across ages. Broader study findings: Unsorted PBMC material precluded a definitive naive versus antigen-experienced comparison.

A J-beta primer mix and a sample-barcoded 5' primer were used in a second PCR of roughly 6 to 12 cycles. Each TCR beta cDNA got a 12-nucleotide random molecular identifier. Using its own MiXCR run on the 5' RACE reads, TCRdb lists one record per CDR3 protein. The table has over 1,300,000 distinct CDR3 sequences, roughly 64% seen once. They isolated at least 7 million PBMCs from each sample. The total RNA that was extracted per sample amounted to at least 5.5 micrograms. Germline CDR1 and CDR2: MNHEY and SVGAGI. The junction had 15 bases not matched to a gene; V was cut back by 0 bases and J by 7 bases. The CDR3 totals 18 residues.

V and J are TRBV6-5 and TRBJ2-1; the match to TRBD1 covers 7 bases. The sequenced material came from blood. The TCR originated in a man younger than 35 in good health. Here the CDR3 DNA reads TGTGCCAGCAGTTACTCAATCGGGAACAGGGGAGCATGGAATGAGCAGTTCTTC. Amino acids: CASSYSIGNRGAWNEQFF.